Below, 16 T cell receptor beta chains from the same sample are listed, as sequenced in a study of T cell changes during pregnancy in multiple sclerosis. TCRdb's copy holds only in-frame clones and misses some; the assay was immunoSEQ multiplex PCR. The data contain 77,000 or so clones, about 93% of them singletons. The material sequenced was peripheral blood, taken in the second trimester of pregnancy. All receptors derive from a female donor in good health, enrolled as a control in a pregnancy study.

The V gene is TRBV9, the J gene TRBJ1-2; D is unclear. The CDR3 has 14 residues. The germline V and J ends were trimmed by 0 bases and 3 bases, with 9 bases remaining between them. Germline CDR1 is SGDLS and CDR2 is YYNGEE. This CDR3 is CASSVALADYGYTF. DNA of the CDR3: TGTGCCAGCAGCGTAGCCCTAGCAGACTATGGCTACACCTTC. The variable domain in full, completed from reference TRBV9 and TRBJ1-2, reads DSGVTQTPKHLITATGQRVTLRCSPRSGDLSVYWYQQSLDQGLQFLIQYYNGEERAKGNILERFSAQQFPDLHSELNLSSLELGDSALYFCASSVALADYGYTFGSGTRLTVV.

This chain connects TRBV11-3 to TRBJ1-2; tentative D call: TRBD1 (5 bases). This CDR3 region has 14 residues. From germline, CDR1 is SGHNT and CDR2 YENEEA. V dropped 5 bases and J dropped 4 bases, with 14 bases sitting between them. The CDR3 nucleotides are TGTGCCAGCAGCCCGGGGGAGGGAAGCTATGGCTACACCTTC. It encodes CASSPGEGSYGYTF.

This clone has only one observation. The chain is built from TRBV7-8 and TRBJ2-7; 11 bases fit TRBD1. J gave up 4 bases and V 4 bases, and 6 bases lay outside the gene matches. Germline-derived CDR1 and CDR2 are SGHVS and FQNEAQ. There are 15 residues in the CDR3. CDR3 sequence (DNA): TGTGCCAGCAGCTCAGGACAGGGGGCGTCGTACGAGCAGTACTTC. Protein: CASSSGQGASYEQYF.

The chain carries TRBV6-6 and TRBJ1-6, with TRBD1 identical over 7 bases. CDR3 length: 15 amino acids. Germline V gene data show CDR1 as MNHNY and CDR2 as SVGAGI (reference sequence). V shed 0 bases and J 8 bases; nucleotides not matched to a gene: 4. The CDR3 loop reads CASSYSVDRDSPLHF. The DNA of the CDR3 is TGTGCCAGCAGTTACTCGGTCGACAGGGATTCACCCCTCCACTTT.

This chain links TRBV5-1 with TRBJ1-1, with D possibly being TRBD1 (5 bases). V dropped 0 bases and J dropped 6 bases, with 9 bases sitting between them. Germline values: CDR1 SGHRS, CDR2 YFSETQ. The CDR3 loop spans 13 amino acids. The CDR3 loop is CASSLGQGAEAFF. The CDR3 DNA reads TGCGCCAGCAGCTTGGGTCAGGGCGCTGAAGCTTTCTTT.

V usage is TRBV30 and J usage is TRBJ2-5; tentative D call: TRBD1 (5 bases). The germline CDR1 and CDR2 sequences are GTSNPN and SVGIG (reference sequence). The CDR3 contains 14 residues. Trimming removed 0 bases from V and 3 bases from J, with 11 bases in between. The CDR3 bases are TGTGCCTGGAGTGTACATGGCAGGGAAGAGACCCAGTACTTC. Translation: CAWSVHGREETQYF.

The rearrangement links TRBV7-9 to TRBJ1-1; 7 bases map to TRBD1. Germline V gene data show CDR1 as SEHNR and CDR2 as FQNEAQ (reference sequence). The CDR3 has 14 amino acids. Trimming removed 1 base from V and 1 base from J; junction bases left unmatched: 0. CDR3 in DNA: TGTGCCAGCAGCTTAGGGACAGGGAACACTGAAGCTTTCTTT. Its translation: CASSLGTGNTEAFF.

The chain joins TRBV28 to TRBJ2-2, with a possible D match to TRBD1 (5 bases). The V gene lost 9 bases and the J gene lost 4 bases, with 15 bases spanning the gap. CDR1 and CDR2 (germline): MDHEN, SYDVKM. This CDR3 region has 14 residues. The CDR3 bases are TGTGCCAGTCGAAACCTTAGGGGCACCGGGGAGCTGTTTTTT. This translates into CASRNLRGTGELFF. Full variable domain (rest looked up from reference TRBV28 and TRBJ2-2): DVKVTQSSRYLVKRTGEKVFLECVQDMDHENMFWYRQDPGLGLRLIYFSYDVKMKEKGDIPEGYSVSREKKERFSLILESASTNQTSMYLCASRNLRGTGELFFGEGSRLTVL.

J is TRBJ1-5 and V is TRBV5-6; weak D call: TRBD1 (6 bases). Trimming removed 4 bases from V and 3 bases from J, with 14 bases in between. Germline V gene data show CDR1 as SGHDT and CDR2 as YYEEEE. The CDR3 contains 15 residues. The CDR3 bases are TGTGCCAGCAGCCTTCTCAGGGGAGACAATCAGCCCCAGCATTTT. Its translation: CASSLLRGDNQPQHF.

The chain combines TRBV7-2 with TRBJ2-1, with 8 bases identical to TRBD2. The CDR3 loop spans 15 amino acids. The V gene's germline CDR1 is SGHTA and CDR2 FQGNSA. V gave up 9 bases and J gave up 4 bases; unmatched junction bases: 11. In DNA form, the CDR3 reads TGTGCCAGTCAGAGGGTAGCGGGGACATACAATGAGCAGTTCTTC. Its protein is CASQRVAGTYNEQFF.

V and J are TRBV19 and TRBJ1-1, with 8 bases aligning to TRBD1. The ends lost 3 bases at V and 1 base at J; junction bases unmatched: 4. This CDR3 spans 15 amino acids. Germline-derived CDR1 and CDR2 are LNHDA and SQIVND (reference sequence). CDR3 region: CASSIQTGANTEAFF. CDR3 nucleotide sequence: TGTGCCAGTAGTATTCAGACAGGGGCGAACACTGAAGCTTTCTTT.

The table lists this clone with a few counts. The chain links TRBV6-4 to TRBJ2-2; 11 bases match TRBD2. J was trimmed by 5 bases and V by 4 bases; bases with no gene match: 3. Per germline, CDR1 MRHNA and CDR2 SNTAGT. CDR3 size: 15 residues. CDR3 nucleotides: TGTGCCAGCAGTGTACTAGCGGGGGTTACCGGGGAGCTGTTTTTT. This codes for CASSVLAGVTGELFF.

Here the CDR3 reads CATHGGPINGELFF. The CDR3 DNA reads as TGTGCCACCCACGGGGGGCCCATAAACGGGGAGCTGTTTTTT. The chain is built from TRBV6-5 and TRBJ2-2; D is perhaps TRBD2 (7 bases). Trimming took 10 bases from V and 7 from J, leaving 19 bases between them. The germline V gene encodes CDR1 MNHEY and CDR2 SVGAGI. This CDR3 spans 14 amino acids.

There are a few counts of this clone. This sequence joins TRBV19 and TRBJ1-6; D remains unclear. The V end lost 4 bases, the J end lost 7 bases, and 14 bases lay between the germline ends. Germline assignment: CDR1 LNHDA and CDR2 SQIVND (reference sequence). The CDR3 is 15 residues long. CDR3 coding DNA: TGTGCCAGTAGTACTACACCGGGAATAAATTCACCCCTCCACTTT. It is translated as CASSTTPGINSPLHF.

The rearrangement joins TRBV21-1 to TRBJ2-2; the table's D call, TRBD2, has no DNA check behind it. TRBV21-1 is assigned pseudogene status. This CDR3 is 19 amino acids long. In DNA form, the CDR3 reads TGTGCCAGCAGCAAAGAAGTGCGGCGGGGGCCTTCGAACACCGGGGAGCTGTTTTTT. This translates into CASSKEVRRGPSNTGELFF.

V gene TRBV29-1 combines with J gene TRBJ1-2; unclear D gene. Germline CDR1 reads SQVTM; CDR2 reads ANQGSEA. CDR3 size: 11 residues. Deletions cut 3 bases from V and 7 bases from J, with 9 bases between. CDR3 in amino acids: CSVEEEGGYTF. In DNA, the CDR3 is TGCAGCGTTGAGGAGGAGGGTGGCTACACCTTC.